This record concerns one T cell receptor beta chain sequence. Its antigen is unknown. Time point noted: patch test 2, 6 weeks after DPC sensitization. The treatment: therapeutic diphenylcyclopropenone sensitization with weekly scalp DPC. The sample originates from a study of human T cells and chemical hapten exposure. Background on the study: TCR yields differed between samples (mainly from small differences in pooled library volume).

General study results and limits: Expanded TCRs showed more large CDR3 clusters than pre-sensitization or healthy control sets. Donors in the study had alopecia, meaning their immune response may differ from healthy people's.

TCRdb processed the RACE reads anew with MiXCR; each CDR3 protein has one entry. Here the sample spans about 84,000 distinct CDR3 sequences, roughly 10% being singletons. The sequence was collected from a woman aged 45-65 years with alopecia areata. Some clones in this sample may be carry-over from other donors' samples. The sequenced sample was whole blood, obtained in connection with sensitization to the hapten diphenylcyclopropenone (DPC).

DNA for the CDR3: TGTGCCAGCAGCAAGCGGGGTTGCAATCAGCCCCAGCATTTT. Translating it yields CASSKRGCNQPQHF. The genes are TRBV21-1 and TRBJ1-5. TRBV21-1 represents a pseudogene. This CDR3 has 14 amino acids.